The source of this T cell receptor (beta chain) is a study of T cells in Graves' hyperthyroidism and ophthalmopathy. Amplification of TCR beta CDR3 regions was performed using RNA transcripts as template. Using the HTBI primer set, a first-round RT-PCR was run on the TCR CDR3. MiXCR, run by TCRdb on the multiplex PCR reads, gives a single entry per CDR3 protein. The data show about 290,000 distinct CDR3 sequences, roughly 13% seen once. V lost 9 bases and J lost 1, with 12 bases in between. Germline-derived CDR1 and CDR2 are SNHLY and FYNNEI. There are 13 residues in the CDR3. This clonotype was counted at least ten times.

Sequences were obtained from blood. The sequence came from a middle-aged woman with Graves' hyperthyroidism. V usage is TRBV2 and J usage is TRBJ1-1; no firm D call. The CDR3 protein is CASITAPNTEAFF. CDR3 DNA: TGTGCCAGTATAACAGCCCCGAACACTGAAGCTTTCTTT.